Here is one TCR beta chain with its context. This clone occurred once. Its target antigen remains unknown. No base-level quality is on record; no much larger clone is a single base apart. The immunoSEQ Assay, a bias-controlled multiplex PCR, was used to amplify TCRbeta CDR3 regions from genomic DNA. In the original analysis: The number of nucleated cells in each sample was estimated from the amplification of reference gene primers within the assay. Sequence reads were collapsed and filtered to measure the absolute abundance of every unique TCRbeta CDR3 rearrangement. Productive Simpson clonality was computed per sample as the square root of Simpson's diversity index over productive rearrangements. TCRdb took over this immuneACCESS table, retaining in-frame rearrangements with V and J assigned. Such tables are incomplete; in checked studies, under half of the missing clones stem from an unresolved V gene, and the remainder is unexplained. D and trimming come from the DNA, and the V and J calls and clone size come from that table. This sample lists 140,000 to 150,000 clones; roughly 81% were detected once. The ten largest clones add up to approximately 3% of the sample.

The data belong to a study of blood T cell repertoires in COVID-19 (dated by TCRdb to the early 2020s). For context, the study as a whole: The collaborator samples originated in the United States, Italy and Spain and spanned the acute and convalescent phases of COVID-19. Deeply sampled blood TCRbeta repertoires from subjects exposed to, actively infected with, or recovered from COVID-19 were included in the dataset. Where HLA class I and class II types were available, the types were taken from metadata supplied by the sample provider, not from assay-based typing. The sample metadata nearly always contained a de-identified subject ID, COVID-19 status, age in years and sex. The repertoires were released in a freely available public database meant as a resource for research on the immune response to SARS-CoV-2. The samples were drawn from two sources: the first 160 participants of the ongoing ImmuneRACE study, and some 1,300 subjects contributed by 6 global collaborators. The material from the prospective study consisted of cDNA or gDNA derived from T cells, B-cell-depleted T cells, or PBMCs. Broad study findings and their caveats: Clinical and demographic metadata were provided uncurated, with the amount varying by source and participant.

In the prospective study, participants were roughly 18 to 100 years old, resided in approximately 22 geographic areas of the United States, and were enrolled through a virtual design. Cohort assignment in the prospective study relied on participant-reported clinical history from a screening survey and a study questionnaire. In the prospective study, whole blood, serum and a nasopharyngeal or oropharyngeal swab were collected from each participant by mobile phlebotomists. Prospective study participants could optionally give additional blood draws and questionnaires over an approximately two-month period. Blood samples from the prospective study were shipped frozen or at room temperature prior to DNA extraction. Sequencing input: PBMCs or T cells enriched from blood (not recorded which). The sequence was obtained from a woman in her forties or fifties with acute COVID-19.

CDR3 sequence: CASSLPGQANYGYTF. The nucleotide sequence reads as follows: TGCGCCAGCAGCCTACCGGGACAGGCTAACTATGGCTACACCTTC. The V gene is TRBV4-1 and the J gene is TRBJ1-2, with TRBD1 identical over 8 junction bases. Including cysteine and phenylalanine, the CDR3 has 15 amino acids. CDR3 DNA only is kept here, 45 bases in frame from base 1. From the germline V gene, CDR1 is MGHRA and CDR2 is YSYEKL. The germline V end is reduced by 4 bases and the J end by 0 bases; junction bases left unmatched: 4.